This T cell receptor (beta chain) was sequenced in a study of blood T cell repertoires in COVID-19. As for the study in general: COVID-19 samples collected from the United States, Italy and Spain covered acute and convalescent phases.

Original methodology: Counts of nucleated cells, estimated from reference gene primer amplification, were obtained. Profiled with immunoSEQ multiplex PCR; TCRdb holds only in-frame clones, not every one. V and J calls and clone size are those listed in that table; D and trimming were worked out from the DNA. Of about 120,000 clones in the sample, around 79% were seen once. The germline V gene has CDR1 SNHLY and CDR2 FYNNEI. The length of the CDR3 is 14 residues. With V trimmed by 6 bases and J by 0 bases, 2 bases remained unmatched. This clonotype originated in a woman of 80 years or more with active or convalescent COVID-19. The sequencing sample was made of peripheral blood. V usage is TRBV2 and J usage is TRBJ1-3; 7 nucleotides line up with TRBD1. CDR3 residues: CASRGQLSGNTIYF. DNA for the CDR3: TGTGCCAGCAGGGGACAGCTCTCTGGAAACACCATATATTTT. Full variable domain (missing parts from reference TRBV2 and TRBJ1-3): EPEVTQTPSHQVTQMGQEVILRCVPISNHLYFYWYRQILGQKVEFLVSFYNNEISEKSEIFDDQFSVERPDGSNFTLKIRSTKLEDSAMYFCASRGQLSGNTIYFGEGSWLTVV.